A selection of T cell receptor beta chains follows, all from one sample in a study of shared clonotypes between healthy human individuals. Clones were sequenced by immunoSEQ multiplex PCR, and TCRdb holds only the in-frame ones, with some missing. The sample has over a million clones; roughly 74% are singletons. The sequencing sample was made of memory CD4+ T cells from PBMCs. These TCRs come from a man younger than 30 in good health. Some clones in this sample may be carry-over from other donors' samples. The conserved cysteine and the conserved F or W are not part of the CDR3 here. Not all rows give a size; the values are once, few, many and, for expanded clones, a class.

TRBV28 few ASSLMDGYT
TRBV19 NA ASSRQVGGEKLF
TRBV5-1 NA ASSLFSGPYTGELF
TRBV10-3 few AIRRDRGRSEAF
TRBV28 NA ASTPGTHLGGQY
TRBV28 NA ASSTRTSGISTDTQY
TRBV7-9 many ASSLVQGIVYEQY
TRBV5-5 few ASRMTGAFTGELF
TRBV5-1 NA ASSLGTTIRSNYGYT
TRBV7-3 NA ASSLMGLAYPTDTQY